The 28 T cell receptor beta chains in this list originate from one sample, sequenced in a study of T cells in Graves' hyperthyroidism and ophthalmopathy. The source material, RNA transcripts, was used to amplify TCR beta CDR3 regions. Researchers ran a first-round RT-PCR on the TCR CDR3 using the HTBI primer set. Each CDR3 protein gets one entry after TCRdb re-called the multiplex PCR reads with MiXCR. The table lists a few hundred thousand distinct CDR3 sequences, about 16% of them singletons, with roughly 31% in the top ten. The sample comprised blood. The receptors shown here come from a woman aged 45-65 years with Graves' hyperthyroidism that later progressed to Graves' ophthalmopathy.

This clonotype appeared many times. Germline and junction disagree at one end, which may indicate a read error. The chain couples TRBV7-9 to TRBJ2-1; D is perhaps TRBD1 (5 bases). The CDR3 has 15 residues. CDR1 is SEHNR and CDR2 is FQNEAQ in the germline V gene (reference sequence). The CDR3 coding sequence is TGTGCCAGCAGCTTAGGACAGCAGTCCTTCAATGAGCAGTTCTTC. It codes for CASSLGQQSFNEQFF.

V usage is TRBV9 and J usage is TRBJ2-5, with D tentatively TRBD2 (5 bases). Germline CDR1 SGDLS, CDR2 YYNGEE. The CDR3 has 15 residues. V was trimmed by 0 bases and J by 5 bases, leaving 14 bases between them. The CDR3 DNA sequence: TGTGCCAGCAGCGTAGGGGCACTAGTACAGGAGACCCAGTACTTC. Amino acids: CASSVGALVQETQYF.

This clonotype was observed many times. The genes are TRBV27 and TRBJ2-7; TRBD1 agrees at 9 bases. Losses at the gene ends were 10 bases for V and 6 bases for J; bases not matched to a gene: 1. The CDR3 is made up of 10 amino acids. CDR1 MNHEY and CDR2 SMNVEV come from the germline V gene (reference sequence). For the CDR3, the DNA is TGTGCCACGGACAGGGGCGAGCAGTACTTC. This codes for CATDRGEQYF.

This clonotype showed up many times. The V gene is TRBV28, the J gene TRBJ2-3; D could derive from TRBD1 or TRBD2 (6 bases each). The CDR3 length is 15 residues. Germline V gene data show CDR1 as MDHEN and CDR2 as SYDVKM. Trimming cost V 6 bases and J 0 bases, with 13 bases left between them. The CDR3 loop reads CASREQGTSTDTQYF. The CDR3 coding sequence is TGTGCCAGCAGAGAGCAGGGGACTAGCACAGATACGCAGTATTTT.

V is TRBV3-1 and J is TRBJ1-5, with D possibly matching TRBD1 (5 bases). This CDR3 has 14 amino acids. V lost 5 bases and J 4 bases, leaving 12 bases between the germline ends. Looked up from germline, CDR1 is LGHDT and CDR2 is YNNKEL (reference sequence). The CDR3, as DNA: TGTGCCAGCAGCAACCGGGACCCAAATCAGCCCCAGCATTTT. Translation: CASSNRDPNQPQHF. Filled out from reference TRBV3-1 and TRBJ1-5, the complete variable domain reads DTAVSQTPKYLVTQMGNDKSIKCEQNLGHDTMYWYKQDSKKFLKIMFSYNNKELIINETVPNRFSPKSPDKAHLNLHINSLELGDSAVYFCASSNRDPNQPQHFGDGTRLSIL.

The chain recombines TRBV9 with TRBJ2-2, with D hard to call. The CDR3 has 11 residues. Germline V gene data show CDR1 as SGDLS and CDR2 as YYNGEE. Deletions cut 4 bases from V and 7 bases from J, with 5 bases between. The CDR3 loop reads CASSQIGELFF. CDR3 sequence (DNA): TGTGCCAGCAGCCAGATCGGGGAGCTGTTTTTT.

Regarding this clonotype: This clone may be a read error of a much larger clone one base away. The V call is TRBV5-1, the J call TRBJ2-1; 10 positions agree with TRBD2. Germline V gene lookup returns CDR1 SGHRS and CDR2 YFSETQ. This CDR3 is 14 amino acids long. The CDR3 spells CASSLTSGDNGQFF. The CDR3 DNA reads TGCGCCAGCAGCTTAACTAGCGGGGATAATGGGCAGTTCTTC.

The V and J genes are TRBV28 and TRBJ1-2; D perhaps matches TRBD1 (5 bases). This CDR3 spans 15 amino acids. Trimming took off 2 bases at V and 7 bases at J, with 17 bases between the two ends. The germline gives CDR1 MDHEN, CDR2 SYDVKM. The CDR3 coding sequence is TGTGCCAGCAGTTTAGGCACAGCGGGTCAGGGTGGCTACACCTTC. It codes for CASSLGTAGQGGYTF.

This clonotype was recorded at least ten times. This chain links TRBV27 with TRBJ2-2, with TRBD1 matching 11 bases. Germline V gene data show CDR1 as MNHEY and CDR2 as SMNVEV (reference sequence). The CDR3 is made up of 20 amino acids. Trimming cost V 1 base and J 4 bases; bases outside gene matches: 14. This CDR3 reads CASSLFPWDGGTGGTGELFF. The DNA of the CDR3 is TGTGCCAGCAGTTTATTTCCCTGGGATGGTGGGACAGGGGGCACCGGGGAGCTGTTTTTT.

This chain joins TRBV27 and TRBJ2-1, with 9 bases aligning to TRBD1. V trimming: 6 bases; J trimming: 8 bases; junction bases outside the gene matches: 11. In germline, CDR1 is MNHEY, CDR2 SMNVEV (reference sequence). The CDR3 consists of 15 residues. The CDR3 loop is CASRSRDRVSDEQFF. For the CDR3, the DNA is TGTGCCAGCAGATCCCGGGACAGGGTAAGCGATGAGCAGTTCTTC.

The V call is TRBV27, the J call TRBJ1-5; D is unresolved. Trimming took 6 bases from V and 4 from J, leaving 16 bases between them. In germline, CDR1 is MNHEY, CDR2 SMNVEV (reference sequence). CDR3 length: 15 residues. The CDR3 DNA reads as TGTGCCAGCAGCTTCTCCTACGGCCCGAATCAGCCCCAGCATTTT. Amino acid sequence: CASSFSYGPNQPQHF.

This clonotype was counted at least ten times. This rearrangement joins TRBV27 to TRBJ2-5; 9 bases match TRBD2. V dropped 4 bases and J dropped 5; count of bases not matched to a gene: 17. Germline CDR1 reads MNHEY; CDR2 reads SMNVEV (reference sequence). The CDR3 has 18 residues. The CDR3 sequence is CASSSTGTSYGRTETQYF. CDR3 nucleotide sequence: TGTGCCAGCAGTTCCACCGGGACTAGCTACGGGCGGACGGAGACCCAGTACTTC.

This clonotype was counted between two and nine times. The chain uses TRBV6-1 and TRBJ1-1; D unclear. The CDR3 runs to 13 residues. Germline lookup yields CDR1 MNHNS and CDR2 SASEGT. Trimming removed 3 bases from V and 4 bases from J, with 9 bases in between. CDR3 loop: CASSDNSRTEAFF. CDR3 sequence (DNA): TGTGCCAGCAGTGACAATTCTCGCACTGAAGCTTTCTTT.

This clonotype was counted many times. This chain uses TRBV4-1 with TRBJ2-5; 9 nucleotides agree with TRBD1. Germline assignment: CDR1 MGHRA and CDR2 YSYEKL. There are 17 residues in the CDR3. V lost 6 bases, J lost 4 bases, and 15 bases stayed unmatched. Written as DNA, the CDR3 is TGCGCCAGCAGGGCCCTCCTACAGGGGGCGAATGGAGAGACCCAGTACTTC. It encodes CASRALLQGANGETQYF.

This clonotype was recorded many times. This sequence joins TRBV28 and TRBJ2-7; 9 nucleotides agree with TRBD2. With V trimmed by 3 bases and J by 2 bases, 11 bases remained unmatched. Germline assignment: CDR1 MDHEN and CDR2 SYDVKM. The CDR3 has 17 residues. For the CDR3, the DNA is TGTGCCAGCAGTTTCCCACCACCTAGCGGGGCTACCTACGAGCAGTACTTC. Its translation is CASSFPPPSGATYEQYF.

This clonotype has at least ten counts. The chain recombines TRBV10-2 with TRBJ2-3; D remains unclear. V lost 8 bases and J 0 bases, leaving 9 bases between the germline ends. Germline loops: CDR1 WSHSY, CDR2 SAAADI. This CDR3 spans 13 amino acids. The CDR3 bases are TGCGCCAGCCAATCCGAAAGCACAGATACGCAGTATTTT. Protein product: CASQSESTDTQYF.

Ten or more counts support this clonotype. V usage is TRBV19 and J usage is TRBJ2-3, with D possibly being TRBD2 (6 bases). V was shortened by 3 bases and J by 2 bases, with 15 bases between the two germline ends. CDR3 length: 16 amino acids. Germline V gene lookup returns CDR1 LNHDA and CDR2 SQIVND (reference sequence). Here the CDR3 DNA reads TGTGCCAGTAGTATCCTCAGCGGAGGGTACACAGATACGCAGTATTTT. This codes for CASSILSGGYTDTQYF.

At least ten counts were recorded for this clonotype. The chain uses TRBV28 and TRBJ2-1; 8 nucleotides line up with TRBD2. V shed 3 bases and J 9 bases; nucleotides not matched to a gene: 16. CDR1 is MDHEN, CDR2 SYDVKM, per germline. The CDR3 totals 17 residues. DNA of the CDR3: TGTGCCAGCAGTTTCCCCGGGAGCGGGAGCCCCCTCCGTGAGCAGTTCTTC. Encoded protein: CASSFPGSGSPLREQFF. The whole variable domain, filled in from reference TRBV28 and TRBJ2-1, reads DVKVTQSSRYLVKRTGEKVFLECVQDMDHENMFWYRQDPGLGLRLIYFSYDVKMKEKGDIPEGYSVSREKKERFSLILESASTNQTSMYLCASSFPGSGSPLREQFFGPGTRLTVL.

This clonotype was seen many times. The chain has TRBV28 and TRBJ2-7; 12 bases fit TRBD1. CDR1 is MDHEN, CDR2 SYDVKM, per germline. Unmatched junction bases numbered 2, after V lost 5 bases and J lost 3 bases. This CDR3 is 14 amino acids long. In DNA form, the CDR3 reads TGTGCCAGCAGTGGGACAGGGGGCGTCTACGAGCAGTACTTC. It codes for CASSGTGGVYEQYF.

This clonotype turned up a few times. The V gene is TRBV29-1, the J gene TRBJ1-1; 7 bases align to TRBD1. From germline, CDR1 is SQVTM and CDR2 ANQGSEA. V lost 7 bases to trimming and J lost 4 bases; unmatched junction nucleotides: 9. The CDR3 contains 13 residues. The CDR3 DNA is TGCAGCGGTTGGAGACAGGGACCCACTGAAGCTTTCTTT. Encoded protein: CSGWRQGPTEAFF.

This clonotype has a count of ten or more. This chain connects TRBV19 to TRBJ2-7; D gene uncertain. Looked up from germline, CDR1 is LNHDA and CDR2 is SQIVND (reference sequence). The CDR3 length is 12 residues. Trimming stripped 5 bases from V and 6 bases from J, with 11 bases between. The CDR3 region has the DNA TGTGCCAGTAGTTTTAGTGGTGGCGAGCAGTACTTC. Translation: CASSFSGGEQYF.

At least ten counts were recorded for this clonotype. The genes are TRBV20-1 and TRBJ2-7; D perhaps matches TRBD2 (5 bases). Germline CDR1 is DFQATT and CDR2 is SNEGSKA (reference sequence). V shed 7 bases and J shed 7 bases, with 20 bases lying between them. The CDR3 is 13 residues long. The CDR3 is CSVSGPHPGEQYF. In nucleotides, the CDR3 is TGCAGTGTTTCTGGACCTCACCCGGGGGAGCAGTACTTC.

Many counts were recorded for this clonotype. This chain uses TRBV5-1 with TRBJ2-1; 8 bases map to TRBD2. The V gene's germline CDR1 is SGHRS and CDR2 YFSETQ. The CDR3 runs 14 residues. With V trimmed by 3 bases and J by 3 bases, 2 bases remained unmatched. The CDR3 sequence is CASSSGGSYNEQFF. The CDR3 DNA is TGCGCCAGCAGCTCGGGGGGGAGCTACAATGAGCAGTTCTTC.

This clonotype has ten or more counts. This chain joins TRBV30 and TRBJ2-7; the D gene is possibly TRBD2 (5 bases). The germline V gene encodes CDR1 GTSNPN and CDR2 SVGIG (reference sequence). The CDR3 covers 15 residues. Trimming removed 0 bases from V and 2 bases from J, with 14 bases in between. DNA for the CDR3: TGTGCCTGGAGTGTACTAACTAGTAGGACCTACGAGCAGTACTTC. Residues: CAWSVLTSRTYEQYF.

In its sample, this clonotype was seen many times. The chain carries TRBV20-1 and TRBJ2-3; D call uncertain. The CDR3 totals 14 residues. From germline, CDR1 is DFQATT and CDR2 SNEGSKA (reference sequence). V gave up 0 bases and J gave up 3 bases, with 10 bases separating them. The CDR3 DNA follows: TGCAGTGCTAGAGATGTGTTAGCAACAGATACGCAGTATTTT. Translating gives CSARDVLATDTQYF.

This clonotype was seen many times. This chain uses TRBV3-1 with TRBJ1-6; D not resolved. V lost 4 bases and J lost 6, with 10 bases in between. The CDR3 is 14 residues long. Germline V CDR1 and CDR2: LGHDT, YNNKEL (reference sequence). The CDR3 here is CASSRGFANSPLHF. The CDR3 DNA follows: TGTGCCAGCAGCCGGGGTTTTGCTAATTCACCCCTCCACTTT.

The chain recombines TRBV7-9 with TRBJ1-5; TRBD1 is a possible D gene (5 bases). Germline CDR1 reads SEHNR; CDR2 reads FQNEAQ (reference sequence). The CDR3 sequence is 15 residues long. Trimming took off 5 bases at V and 0 bases at J, with 11 bases between the two ends. In nucleotides, the CDR3 is TGTGCCAGCAGCCCGGGGCTTTATAGCAATCAGCCCCAGCATTTT. This sequence encodes CASSPGLYSNQPQHF.

This clonotype appeared many times. V is TRBV5-1 and J is TRBJ1-1; 10 positions match TRBD1. V was pared by 4 bases and J by 8 bases, with 11 bases of the junction left unmatched. The CDR3 covers 15 residues. Germline CDR1 reads SGHRS; CDR2 reads YFSETQ. The CDR3 spells CASSLTGTGDSEAFF. The CDR3 DNA is TGCGCCAGCAGCCTGACCGGGACAGGGGATTCCGAAGCTTTCTTT.